These 23 T cell receptor beta chains were sequenced from one sample in a study of OX40 agonist ivuxolimab in advanced cancers. Using immunoSEQ multiplex PCR, the repertoire was profiled, and TCRdb retains in-frame clones only, with some absent. The sample carries tens of thousands of clones, less than 85% recorded once. The material sequenced was CD4+ or CD8+ T cells sorted from blood, taken in a trial of the OX40 agonist ivuxolimab. Receptor source: an adult with an advanced solid tumor such as melanoma, head and neck, liver or kidney cancer.

The rearrangement uses TRBV5-8 and TRBJ2-5; D could derive from TRBD1 or TRBD2 (5 bases each). Deletions cut 1 base from V and 5 bases from J, with 12 bases between. CDR3 length: 14 residues. Germline assignment: CDR1 SGHTS and CDR2 YDEGEE. In DNA, the CDR3 is TGTGCCAGCAGCTTGAGTGGGGGTGGGGAGACCCAGTACTTC. It is translated as CASSLSGGGETQYF.

This clone has just a few counts. The chain combines TRBV7-8 with TRBJ1-2; D gene ambiguous. V was clipped by 1 base and J by 8 bases, with 14 bases between them. There are 14 residues in the CDR3. CDR1 is SGHVS, CDR2 FQNEAQ, per germline. For the CDR3, the DNA is TGTGCCAGCAGCTTAGTTGGACCGGCCCGCGGCTACACCTTC. Translating it yields CASSLVGPARGYTF.

V is TRBV18 and J is TRBJ1-4; the D is unclear. Per germline, CDR1 KGHSH and CDR2 LQKENI. The CDR3 sequence is 18 residues long. Trimming pared 0 bases from V and 3 bases from J, leaving 17 bases between. CDR3 sequence reads: CASSPPHSPMRSNEKLFF. DNA for the CDR3: TGTGCCAGCTCACCACCGCACAGCCCAATGAGATCTAATGAAAAACTGTTTTTT.

This chain uses TRBV20-1 with TRBJ2-7; D gene ambiguous. The CDR3 loop spans 11 amino acids. The germline CDR1 and CDR2 sequences are DFQATT and SNEGSKA (reference sequence). V was cut by 1 base and J by 5 bases, with 6 bases left in between. For the CDR3, the DNA is TGCAGTGCTAGAGCGTCCCACGAGCAGTACTTC. Protein: CSARASHEQYF.

This rearrangement joins TRBV10-3 to TRBJ2-7; 9 bases align to TRBD2. J was trimmed by 5 bases and V by 8 bases; bases with no gene match: 7. The CDR3 is made up of 13 amino acids. The V gene's germline CDR1 is ENHRY and CDR2 SYGVKD. CDR3 sequence reads: CAISKREVHEQYF. The CDR3 coding sequence is TGTGCCATCTCGAAGCGGGAGGTCCACGAGCAGTACTTC.

The chain couples TRBV2 to TRBJ1-2; D is unresolved. The germline gives CDR1 SNHLY, CDR2 FYNNEI. The CDR3 runs 12 residues. The germline V and J ends were trimmed by 11 bases and 4 bases, with 14 bases remaining between them. The chain's CDR3 is CASASWSYGYTF. CDR3 in DNA: TGTGCCTCAGCCTCCTGGAGCTATGGCTACACCTTC.

V and J are TRBV18 and TRBJ1-1; no clear D gene. The germline V gene has CDR1 KGHSH and CDR2 LQKENI. The CDR3 loop spans 13 amino acids. V lost 2 bases to trimming and J lost 0 bases, with 4 bases between them. The DNA of the CDR3 is TGTGCCAGCTCACCAGCAATGAACACTGAAGCTTTCTTT. Its translation is CASSPAMNTEAFF.

This clone has just one count. The chain carries TRBV29-1 and TRBJ1-1; D is undetermined. The V gene lost 8 bases and the J gene lost 1 base, with 11 bases spanning the gap. Germline values: CDR1 SQVTM, CDR2 ANQGSEA. The CDR3 runs 12 residues. This CDR3 is CSIKRKNTEAFF. The DNA for the CDR3 is TGCAGCATAAAACGGAAGAACACTGAAGCTTTCTTT.

This clone has a handful of counts. The chain links TRBV5-4 to TRBJ2-7; D is perhaps TRBD2 (5 bases). V lost 1 base and J 5 bases, leaving 10 bases between the germline ends. CDR3 length equals 13 residues. The germline CDR1 and CDR2 sequences are SGHNT and YYREEE (reference sequence). For the CDR3, the DNA is TGTGCCAGCAGCTTGAATGCAGCGGACGAGCAGTACTTC. Protein: CASSLNAADEQYF.

This sequence joins TRBV18 and TRBJ1-4; D is undetermined. The CDR3 totals 15 residues. Germline CDR1 and CDR2: KGHSH and LQKENI. Trimming took off 6 bases at V and 4 bases at J, with 15 bases between the two ends. CDR3 nucleotides: TGTGCCAGCTCTCGACCTGAGAGGATTAATGAAAAACTGTTTTTT. Translation gives CASSRPERINEKLFF.

The rearrangement uses TRBV27 and TRBJ1-1; D is undetermined. This CDR3 has 14 amino acids. The germline gives CDR1 MNHEY, CDR2 SMNVEV (reference sequence). With 6 bases removed from V and 1 base from J, the gap between germline ends came to 12 bases. The CDR3 DNA is TGTGCCAGCAGCGGGCGGACGGCGAACACTGAAGCTTTCTTT. Translation gives CASSGRTANTEAFF.

The chain employs TRBV10-3 and TRBJ2-1, with TRBD1 matching over 10 bases. This CDR3 is 15 amino acids long. V lost 8 bases, J lost 8 bases, and 12 bases stayed unmatched. Looked up from germline, CDR1 is ENHRY and CDR2 is SYGVKD. CDR3 residues: CAIGWPGQGSDEQFF. CDR3 coding DNA: TGTGCCATCGGTTGGCCGGGACAGGGGAGCGATGAGCAGTTCTTC.

This chain links TRBV6-5 with TRBJ1-6; 9 bases map to TRBD1. The trim removed 6 bases at V and 8 bases at J, leaving 5 bases unmatched. CDR1 is MNHEY and CDR2 is SVGAGI in the germline V gene. The CDR3 covers 14 residues. The CDR3 loop is CASSSRDRDSPLHF. CDR3 DNA sequence: TGTGCCAGCAGCTCTCGGGACAGGGATTCACCCCTCCACTTT.

V usage is TRBV9 and J usage is TRBJ2-2; D is ambiguous. Germline V lookup: CDR1 SGDLS, CDR2 YYNGEE. This CDR3 region has 14 residues. The V end lost 3 bases, the J end lost 7 bases, and 13 bases lay between the germline ends. The CDR3 bases are TGTGCCAGCAGCGCCCAAACTCGGAGCGGGGAGCTGTTTTTT. This encodes CASSAQTRSGELFF.

Only a few counts were recorded for this clone. The J gene is TRBJ1-5, the V gene TRBV7-2, with TRBD1 matching over 10 bases. This CDR3 spans 15 amino acids. V gave up 5 bases and J gave up 6 bases; unmatched junction bases: 7. Germline CDR1 is SGHTA and CDR2 is FQGNSA. For the CDR3, the DNA is TGTGCCAGCAGCCGCACCGGGACAGGGGCTCAGCCCCAGCATTTT. This gives the protein CASSRTGTGAQPQHF.

The CDR3 sequence is CASSFGRGLQETQYF. The CDR3 nucleotides are TGTGCCAGCAGCTTCGGGCGGGGACTCCAAGAGACCCAGTACTTC. This rearrangement joins TRBV7-2 to TRBJ2-5; possibly TRBD2 for D (6 bases). The germline CDR1 and CDR2 sequences are SGHTA and FQGNSA. V lost 3 bases and J lost 1, with 12 bases in between. This CDR3 has 15 residues.

This clone was recorded only once. The CDR3 protein is CASSRNPRLEGTQPQHF. The CDR3 DNA reads TGCGCCAGCAGCCGAAACCCCCGCCTGGAGGGGACCCAGCCCCAGCATTTT. The rearrangement joins TRBV5-1 to TRBJ1-5, with D possibly TRBD1 on 5 matching bases. Trimming stripped 4 bases from V and 7 bases from J, with 24 bases between. This CDR3 region has 17 residues. Per the germline V gene, CDR1 is SGHRS and CDR2 is YFSETQ.

The gene calls are TRBV4-2 and TRBJ1-1, with D uncertain. Germline loops: CDR1 LGHNA, CDR2 YNFKEQ. V was pared by 0 bases and J by 4 bases, with 9 bases between. CDR3 length equals 14 residues. In DNA form, the CDR3 reads TGTGCCAGCAGCCAAGATTTAGGACTCACTGAAGCTTTCTTT. Its protein is CASSQDLGLTEAFF.

This clone was observed a handful of times. This chain uses TRBV29-1 with TRBJ2-6, with D maybe TRBD1 (5 bases). The CDR3 consists of 13 residues. Trimming took off 6 bases at V and 3 bases at J, with 9 bases between the two ends. CDR1 is SQVTM and CDR2 is ANQGSEA in the germline V gene. The CDR3 here is CSVTGGGANVLTF. CDR3 bases: TGCAGCGTCACAGGTGGTGGGGCCAACGTCCTGACTTTC.

The chain carries TRBV18 and TRBJ1-1; the match to TRBD1 covers 7 bases. The CDR3 is 14 amino acids. The V segment lost 3 bases and the J segment 3 bases; nucleotides outside the gene matches: 4. Germline V CDR1 and CDR2: KGHSH, LQKENI. In DNA, the CDR3 is TGTGCCAGCTCACCCGACAGGGCGGACACTGAAGCTTTCTTT. Translating it yields CASSPDRADTEAFF.

The gene calls are TRBV5-1 and TRBJ2-4; no clear D. The CDR3 covers 13 residues. Deletions cut 4 bases from V and 7 bases from J, with 12 bases between. Germline values: CDR1 SGHRS, CDR2 YFSETQ. The CDR3 region is CASSPGVGNIQYF. The CDR3 nucleotides are TGCGCCAGCAGCCCCGGAGTCGGGAACATTCAGTACTTC.

V is TRBV5-1 and J is TRBJ2-1, with D possibly TRBD2 on 6 matching bases. The CDR3 spans 14 residues. The germline gives CDR1 SGHRS, CDR2 YFSETQ. Trimming took off 0 bases at V and 10 bases at J, with 14 bases between the two ends. CDR3 residues: CASSLEGTVGEQFF. The CDR3 region has the DNA TGCGCCAGCAGCTTGGAAGGGACTGTCGGGGAGCAGTTCTTC.

The chain combines TRBV29-1 with TRBJ2-7, with D unresolved. CDR3 length equals 12 residues. Germline V gene data show CDR1 as SQVTM and CDR2 as ANQGSEA. V lost 0 bases to trimming and J lost 0 bases, with 3 bases between them. The DNA of the CDR3 is TGCAGCGTTGAAGAATCCTCCTACGAGCAGTACTTC. Translating gives CSVEESSYEQYF.